This TCR beta chain comes out of a study of blood T cell repertoires in COVID-19. Study summary: The United States, Italy and Spain supplied acute and convalescent COVID-19 samples. T cells, B-cell-depleted T cells, or PBMCs supplied cDNA or gDNA.

The germline CDR1 and CDR2 sequences are ENHRY and SYGVKD. Germline trimming cut 2 bases from V and 8 bases from J; bases unmatched to any gene: 0. This CDR3 is 13 amino acids long. Clones were sequenced by immunoSEQ multiplex PCR, and TCRdb holds only the in-frame ones, with some missing. In the table there are about 130,000 clones, roughly 83% of which are singletons. V is TRBV10-3 and J is TRBJ2-1, with 10 positions matching TRBD1. Sequenced sample: peripheral blood. The TCR sequence derives from a woman younger than 45 who had recovered from COVID-19. The CDR3 DNA reads TGTGCCATCAGTGAGGGGACAGGGGATGAGCAGTTCTTC. Its protein is CAISEGTGDEQFF.